This T cell receptor beta chain was identified in a study of blood T cell repertoires in COVID-19. Turning to the study itself: Whether acute or convalescent, the COVID-19 samples came from the United States, Italy and Spain.

TCRdb keeps only in-frame clones here, not all; method: immunoSEQ multiplex PCR. In the table there are tens of thousands of clones, roughly 83% of which are singletons. Germline V gene lookup returns CDR1 DFQATT and CDR2 SNEGSKA (reference sequence). This CDR3 contains 16 residues. V dropped 3 bases and J dropped 4; count of bases not matched to a gene: 14. Sequencing used peripheral blood. The chain combines TRBV20-1 with TRBJ1-1; 7 bases are shared with TRBD1. The TCR sequence derives from a man aged 50 to 59 with acute or convalescent COVID-19. The CDR3 spells CSASYNRGGSSTEAFF. As DNA, the CDR3 is TGCAGTGCTAGTTACAACAGGGGCGGGTCAAGCACTGAAGCTTTCTTT.